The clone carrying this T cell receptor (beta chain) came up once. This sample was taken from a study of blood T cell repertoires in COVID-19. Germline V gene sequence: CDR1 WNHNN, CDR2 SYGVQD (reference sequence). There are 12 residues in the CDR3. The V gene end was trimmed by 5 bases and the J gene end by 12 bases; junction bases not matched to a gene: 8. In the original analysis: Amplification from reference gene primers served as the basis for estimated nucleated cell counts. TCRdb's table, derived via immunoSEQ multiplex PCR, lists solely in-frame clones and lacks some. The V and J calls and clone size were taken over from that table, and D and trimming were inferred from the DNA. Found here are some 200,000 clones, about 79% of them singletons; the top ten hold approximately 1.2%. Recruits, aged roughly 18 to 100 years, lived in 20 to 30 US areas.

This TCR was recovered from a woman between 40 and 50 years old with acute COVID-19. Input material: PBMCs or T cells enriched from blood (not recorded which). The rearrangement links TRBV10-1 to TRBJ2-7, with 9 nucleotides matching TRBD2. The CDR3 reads CASSRTGTSLYF. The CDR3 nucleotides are TGCGCCAGCAGTCGAACCGGGACTAGCCTGTACTTC.